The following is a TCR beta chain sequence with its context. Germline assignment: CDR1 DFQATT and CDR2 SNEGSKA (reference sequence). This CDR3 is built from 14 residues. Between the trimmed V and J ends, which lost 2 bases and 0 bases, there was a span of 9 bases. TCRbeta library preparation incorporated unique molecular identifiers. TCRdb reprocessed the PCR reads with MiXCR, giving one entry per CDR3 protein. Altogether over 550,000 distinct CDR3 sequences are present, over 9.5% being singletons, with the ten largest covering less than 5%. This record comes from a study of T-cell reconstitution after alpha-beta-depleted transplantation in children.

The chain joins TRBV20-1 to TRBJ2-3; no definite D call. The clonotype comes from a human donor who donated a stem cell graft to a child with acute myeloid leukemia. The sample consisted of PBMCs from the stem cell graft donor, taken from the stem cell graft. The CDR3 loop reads CSARLPDSTDTQYF. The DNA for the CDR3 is TGCAGTGCTAGACTTCCCGACAGCACAGATACGCAGTATTTT.